This T cell receptor (beta chain) was captured by sequencing in a study of brain T cells in children with intractable seizures. V was shortened by 6 bases and J by 1 base, with 12 bases between the two germline ends. This CDR3 comprises 14 residues. Germline lookup yields CDR1 MDHEN and CDR2 SYDVKM. This table comes from immunoSEQ multiplex PCR, and its TCRdb copy is limited to in-frame clones, with some not included. Of 340,000 or so clones detected, approximately 93% appear once; the ten largest clones hold roughly 6%. The time point is: blood from clinic visit 5 months post-surgery; TSC patient then seizure free. Only cases whose brain tissue showed the highest T cell transcript signatures were sequenced.

This receptor was identified in a boy younger than two with tuberous sclerosis and intractable seizures. Sequenced material: peripheral blood, taken less than 6 months after surgery. The chain links TRBV28 to TRBJ1-2; D call uncertain. This chain's CDR3 is CASRPPPGNYGYTF. CDR3 sequence (DNA): TGTGCCAGCAGACCCCCCCCGGGTAACTATGGCTACACCTTC.